What follows is one TCR beta chain and its context. Its target is unknown. The PCR had 60 Vbeta and 13 Jbeta primers. Libraries were prepared by immunoSEQ multiplex PCR; TCRdb keeps only in-frame clonotypes and omits some of them. The sample carries around 100,000 clones, over 75% recorded once. The data derive from a study of cytomegalovirus exposure and HLA in healthy donors. Study observations and caveats: Cytomegalovirus status was reportedly diagnosed by the classifier with high sensitivity and specificity. For presence/absence analyses, sequencing depth was assumed to be roughly uniform across donors. Differences between HLA loci emerged in a later analysis of TCR association rates, with DRB1 most and HLA-C fewest.

The TCR originated in a woman between 18 and 29 years old in good health and CMV-seropositive. Sequenced: PBMCs.

CDR3 sequence: CASSPQSGRYEQYF. The CDR3 DNA reads as TGTGCCAGCAGTCCTCAGAGCGGGAGGTACGAGCAGTACTTC. The rearrangement links TRBV6-1 to TRBJ2-7; TRBD2 aligns across 9 bases. V trimming: 5 bases; J trimming: 4 bases; junction bases outside the gene matches: 6. CDR3 length: 14 amino acids. The V gene's germline CDR1 is MNHNS and CDR2 SASEGT.